What follows are 18 T cell receptor beta chains derived from one specimen sequenced in a study of Ad26.COV2.S vaccination and SARS-CoV-2 variants. This sample's treatment: roughly 20 received Ad26.COV2.S at low or high dose, single or two shots; roughly five received placebo; per-sample allocation not given. Samples were taken on day 63 after the first vaccine or placebo injection. Assay: immunoSEQ multiplex PCR; the TCRdb copy retains only in-frame clones and omits some. The sample lists roughly 700,000 clones; roughly 90% were seen once. The sequencing used peripheral blood, collected in a trial of Ad26.COV2.S vaccine versus placebo. These TCRs come from a person aged 18 to 59 who received the Ad26.COV2.S COVID-19 vaccine or a placebo.

The V call is TRBV5-4, the J call TRBJ2-3; perhaps D is TRBD1 or TRBD2 (6 bases each). Germline CDR1 is SGHNT and CDR2 is YYREEE (reference sequence). CDR3 length: 16 residues. With 4 bases removed from V and 2 bases from J, the gap between germline ends came to 17 bases. CDR3 nucleotides: TGTGCCAGCAGCATGCGGGACAAGGGATACACAGATACGCAGTATTTT. Translating it yields CASSMRDKGYTDTQYF.

The V call is TRBV5-1, the J call TRBJ2-5; D is perhaps TRBD1 or TRBD2 (6 bases each). Germline V gene sequence: CDR1 SGHRS, CDR2 YFSETQ. The CDR3 has 13 residues. Trimming cost V 3 bases and J 5 bases, with 11 bases left between them. CDR3 coding DNA: TGCGCCAGCAGCTCGGGGGCTCGGGAGACCCAGTACTTC. Its translation: CASSSGARETQYF.

As for this clone: Other DNA sequences in this sample translate to the same CDR3. This chain uses TRBV24-1 with TRBJ2-3; TRBD2 matches at 7 bases. In germline, CDR1 is KGHDR, CDR2 SFDVKD. The CDR3 consists of 15 residues. Germline trimming cut 4 bases from V and 0 bases from J; bases unmatched to any gene: 3. CDR3 amino acids: CATSEGGGSTDTQYF. The CDR3 nucleotides are TGTGCCACCAGTGAAGGCGGGGGAAGCACAGATACGCAGTATTTT.

The rearrangement uses TRBV24-1 and TRBJ1-2; D unresolved. There are 13 residues in the CDR3. Germline V gene data show CDR1 as KGHDR and CDR2 as SFDVKD. V lost 3 bases, J lost 4 bases, and 8 bases lay in between. CDR3 loop: CATSDRRGYGYTF. The CDR3 DNA sequence: TGTGCCACCAGTGATCGACGGGGCTATGGCTACACCTTC.

The chain recombines TRBV27 with TRBJ1-1; D is unresolved. In germline, CDR1 is MNHEY, CDR2 SMNVEV (reference sequence). The CDR3 consists of 14 residues. Trimming took 6 bases from V and 6 from J, leaving 17 bases between them. Written as DNA, the CDR3 is TGTGCCAGCAGCCAAACAAGAGGCTGGGCTGAAGCTTTCTTT. Translated, it gives CASSQTRGWAEAFF.

This chain links TRBV30 with TRBJ1-2; D call uncertain. Trimming pared 3 bases from V and 5 bases from J, leaving 13 bases between. The germline V gene encodes CDR1 GTSNPN and CDR2 SVGIG (reference sequence). The CDR3 consists of 13 residues. CDR3 in amino acids: CAWRGRAQYGYTF. DNA of the CDR3: TGTGCCTGGAGAGGGCGGGCGCAATATGGCTACACCTTC. Supplemented by reference TRBV30 and TRBJ1-2, the full variable domain reads SQTIHQWPATLVQPVGSPLSLECTVEGTSNPNLYWYRQAAGRGLQLLFYSVGIGQISSEVPQNLSASRPQDRQFILSSKKLLLSDSGFYLCAWRGRAQYGYTFGSGTRLTVV.

The V call is TRBV11-2, the J call TRBJ2-2; D may be TRBD1 or TRBD2 (5 bases each). The V end lost 3 bases, the J end lost 7 bases, and 12 bases lay between the germline ends. CDR3 size: 14 residues. The germline V gene encodes CDR1 SGHAT and CDR2 FQNNGV. The CDR3 region has the DNA TGTGCCAGCAGCTTGGGGCAGCGGCTCGGGGAGCTGTTTTTT. It encodes CASSLGQRLGELFF.

The chain has TRBV7-2 and TRBJ2-1, with 7 bases that match TRBD2. With V trimmed by 5 bases and J by 13 bases, 8 bases remained unmatched. This CDR3 is 12 amino acids long. Germline loops: CDR1 SGHTA, CDR2 FQGNSA. CDR3 protein: CASSQQTSPQFF. CDR3 in DNA: TGTGCCAGCAGCCAGCAGACTAGCCCCCAGTTCTTC.

CDR3 nucleotide sequence: TGTGCCAGCAGCTCCGGGACACGGGGGGCGGTCACCGGGGAGCTGTTTTTT. Protein sequence: CASSSGTRGAVTGELFF. The rearrangement joins TRBV7-3 to TRBJ2-2; D might be TRBD2 (7 bases). Germline CDR1 SGHTA, CDR2 FQGTGA. The V end was cut by 4 bases, the J end by 4 bases, with 19 bases between. The CDR3 is made up of 17 amino acids.

The rearrangement joins TRBV6-5 to TRBJ2-7; 8 bases line up with TRBD1. This CDR3 is 15 amino acids long. V gave up 0 bases and J gave up 3 bases; unmatched junction bases: 4. Germline CDR1 and CDR2: MNHEY and SVGAGI. The CDR3 loop is CASSYSSGQGYEQYF. CDR3 coding DNA: TGTGCCAGCAGTTACTCTAGTGGACAGGGCTACGAGCAGTACTTC.

Points on this clone: The identical CDR3 is also encoded by other nucleotide sequences in the sample. This chain links TRBV30 with TRBJ1-1; 8 bases align to TRBD1. CDR3 length equals 13 residues. Germline V gives CDR1 GTSNPN, CDR2 SVGIG (reference sequence). The V segment lost 3 bases and the J segment 4 bases; nucleotides outside the gene matches: 4. CDR3 protein: CAWRGQGSTEAFF. CDR3 in DNA: TGTGCCTGGAGAGGACAGGGTAGCACTGAAGCTTTCTTT.

The CDR3 loop reads CASNPQSTNEKLFF. The CDR3 nucleotides read TGTGCCAGCAACCCACAGTCAACTAATGAAAAACTGTTTTTT. The J gene is TRBJ1-4, the V gene TRBV28, with D uncertain. The CDR3 is 14 amino acids. V was trimmed by 7 bases and J by 0 bases, leaving 9 bases between them. Germline loops: CDR1 MDHEN, CDR2 SYDVKM.

This chain uses TRBV7-2 with TRBJ1-1, with 8 bases lining up with TRBD1. V lost 1 base to trimming and J lost 5 bases; unmatched junction nucleotides: 15. In germline, CDR1 is SGHTA, CDR2 FQGNSA. CDR3 length: 18 residues. Here the CDR3 DNA reads TGTGCCAGCAGCTTAGGGCGCCAGGGGGCCCGCGATCGGACTGAAGCTTTCTTT. Translated: CASSLGRQGARDRTEAFF.

This sequence joins TRBV7-2 and TRBJ1-1, with 9 bases that match TRBD1. Germline V gene data show CDR1 as SGHTA and CDR2 as FQGNSA. Losses at the gene ends were 0 bases for V and 4 bases for J; bases not matched to a gene: 9. CDR3 length: 17 amino acids. The CDR3 nucleotides read TGTGCCAGCAGCTTAGCGCCCGGACAGGGGAGGTCCACTGAAGCTTTCTTT. Protein product: CASSLAPGQGRSTEAFF.

The chain links TRBV4-3 to TRBJ1-1; 7 bases map to TRBD1. V lost 2 bases to trimming and J lost 5 bases; unmatched junction nucleotides: 8. This CDR3 comprises 15 residues. Germline assignment: CDR1 LGHNA and CDR2 YSLEER. This CDR3 is CASSQQPRGQTEAFF. DNA of the CDR3: TGCGCCAGCAGCCAACAACCCAGGGGACAGACTGAAGCTTTCTTT.

This rearrangement joins TRBV3-1 (or the pseudogene TRBV3-2) to TRBJ2-7, with TRBD1 matching over 8 bases. J gave up 2 bases and V 0 bases, and 9 bases lay outside the gene matches. The CDR3 runs to 17 residues. Germline assignment: CDR1 LGHDT and CDR2 YNNKEL (reference sequence). CDR3 DNA sequence: TGTGCCAGCAGCCAAGATCTTACAGGACAGGGCACCTACGAGCAGTACTTC. It encodes CASSQDLTGQGTYEQYF.

The rearrangement uses TRBV27 and TRBJ2-3, with TRBD2 identical over 11 bases. The J segment lost 5 bases and the V segment lost 3 bases, leaving 13 bases of the junction unmatched. The CDR3 loop spans 18 amino acids. Looked up from germline, CDR1 is MNHEY and CDR2 is SMNVEV (reference sequence). DNA of the CDR3: TGTGCCAGCAGTTTCTCAAGGACTAGCGGGTCTAGGGTAGATACGCAGTATTTT. Translation: CASSFSRTSGSRVDTQYF.

This chain joins TRBV18 and TRBJ2-3; 9 bases are shared with TRBD2. V was clipped by 3 bases and J by 5 bases; unmatched bases: 9. There are 16 residues in the CDR3. Germline V gives CDR1 KGHSH, CDR2 LQKENI. CDR3 residues: CASSPRGPAGGDTQYF. In nucleotides, the CDR3 is TGTGCCAGCTCACCGCGGGGCCCAGCGGGGGGAGATACGCAGTATTTT.